This T cell receptor (beta chain) was identified in a study of blood T cell repertoires in COVID-19. Study-level background: Sites across the United States, Italy and Spain contributed samples from acute and convalescent COVID-19.

Looked up from germline, CDR1 is SEHNR and CDR2 is FQNEAQ (reference sequence). The CDR3 is 15 amino acids. V lost 2 bases to trimming and J lost 5 bases, with 15 bases between them. In the authors' methods: Amplification of reference gene primers provided the estimated nucleated cell counts. Measured with immunoSEQ multiplex PCR; TCRdb has only the in-frame clones, and not every one. That table gives V, J and clone size, and the DNA gave D and trimming. The sample records about 220,000 clones, just over 85% being singletons. Source material: PBMCs or T cells enriched from blood (not recorded which). The clonotype originates from a woman in her forties or fifties with acute COVID-19. V gene TRBV7-9 combines with J gene TRBJ2-5; D is perhaps TRBD1 (6 bases). CDR3 nucleotides: TGTGCCAGCAGCTTACAGGGGACCCAAGCGGAGACCCAGTACTTC. Encoded protein: CASSLQGTQAETQYF.